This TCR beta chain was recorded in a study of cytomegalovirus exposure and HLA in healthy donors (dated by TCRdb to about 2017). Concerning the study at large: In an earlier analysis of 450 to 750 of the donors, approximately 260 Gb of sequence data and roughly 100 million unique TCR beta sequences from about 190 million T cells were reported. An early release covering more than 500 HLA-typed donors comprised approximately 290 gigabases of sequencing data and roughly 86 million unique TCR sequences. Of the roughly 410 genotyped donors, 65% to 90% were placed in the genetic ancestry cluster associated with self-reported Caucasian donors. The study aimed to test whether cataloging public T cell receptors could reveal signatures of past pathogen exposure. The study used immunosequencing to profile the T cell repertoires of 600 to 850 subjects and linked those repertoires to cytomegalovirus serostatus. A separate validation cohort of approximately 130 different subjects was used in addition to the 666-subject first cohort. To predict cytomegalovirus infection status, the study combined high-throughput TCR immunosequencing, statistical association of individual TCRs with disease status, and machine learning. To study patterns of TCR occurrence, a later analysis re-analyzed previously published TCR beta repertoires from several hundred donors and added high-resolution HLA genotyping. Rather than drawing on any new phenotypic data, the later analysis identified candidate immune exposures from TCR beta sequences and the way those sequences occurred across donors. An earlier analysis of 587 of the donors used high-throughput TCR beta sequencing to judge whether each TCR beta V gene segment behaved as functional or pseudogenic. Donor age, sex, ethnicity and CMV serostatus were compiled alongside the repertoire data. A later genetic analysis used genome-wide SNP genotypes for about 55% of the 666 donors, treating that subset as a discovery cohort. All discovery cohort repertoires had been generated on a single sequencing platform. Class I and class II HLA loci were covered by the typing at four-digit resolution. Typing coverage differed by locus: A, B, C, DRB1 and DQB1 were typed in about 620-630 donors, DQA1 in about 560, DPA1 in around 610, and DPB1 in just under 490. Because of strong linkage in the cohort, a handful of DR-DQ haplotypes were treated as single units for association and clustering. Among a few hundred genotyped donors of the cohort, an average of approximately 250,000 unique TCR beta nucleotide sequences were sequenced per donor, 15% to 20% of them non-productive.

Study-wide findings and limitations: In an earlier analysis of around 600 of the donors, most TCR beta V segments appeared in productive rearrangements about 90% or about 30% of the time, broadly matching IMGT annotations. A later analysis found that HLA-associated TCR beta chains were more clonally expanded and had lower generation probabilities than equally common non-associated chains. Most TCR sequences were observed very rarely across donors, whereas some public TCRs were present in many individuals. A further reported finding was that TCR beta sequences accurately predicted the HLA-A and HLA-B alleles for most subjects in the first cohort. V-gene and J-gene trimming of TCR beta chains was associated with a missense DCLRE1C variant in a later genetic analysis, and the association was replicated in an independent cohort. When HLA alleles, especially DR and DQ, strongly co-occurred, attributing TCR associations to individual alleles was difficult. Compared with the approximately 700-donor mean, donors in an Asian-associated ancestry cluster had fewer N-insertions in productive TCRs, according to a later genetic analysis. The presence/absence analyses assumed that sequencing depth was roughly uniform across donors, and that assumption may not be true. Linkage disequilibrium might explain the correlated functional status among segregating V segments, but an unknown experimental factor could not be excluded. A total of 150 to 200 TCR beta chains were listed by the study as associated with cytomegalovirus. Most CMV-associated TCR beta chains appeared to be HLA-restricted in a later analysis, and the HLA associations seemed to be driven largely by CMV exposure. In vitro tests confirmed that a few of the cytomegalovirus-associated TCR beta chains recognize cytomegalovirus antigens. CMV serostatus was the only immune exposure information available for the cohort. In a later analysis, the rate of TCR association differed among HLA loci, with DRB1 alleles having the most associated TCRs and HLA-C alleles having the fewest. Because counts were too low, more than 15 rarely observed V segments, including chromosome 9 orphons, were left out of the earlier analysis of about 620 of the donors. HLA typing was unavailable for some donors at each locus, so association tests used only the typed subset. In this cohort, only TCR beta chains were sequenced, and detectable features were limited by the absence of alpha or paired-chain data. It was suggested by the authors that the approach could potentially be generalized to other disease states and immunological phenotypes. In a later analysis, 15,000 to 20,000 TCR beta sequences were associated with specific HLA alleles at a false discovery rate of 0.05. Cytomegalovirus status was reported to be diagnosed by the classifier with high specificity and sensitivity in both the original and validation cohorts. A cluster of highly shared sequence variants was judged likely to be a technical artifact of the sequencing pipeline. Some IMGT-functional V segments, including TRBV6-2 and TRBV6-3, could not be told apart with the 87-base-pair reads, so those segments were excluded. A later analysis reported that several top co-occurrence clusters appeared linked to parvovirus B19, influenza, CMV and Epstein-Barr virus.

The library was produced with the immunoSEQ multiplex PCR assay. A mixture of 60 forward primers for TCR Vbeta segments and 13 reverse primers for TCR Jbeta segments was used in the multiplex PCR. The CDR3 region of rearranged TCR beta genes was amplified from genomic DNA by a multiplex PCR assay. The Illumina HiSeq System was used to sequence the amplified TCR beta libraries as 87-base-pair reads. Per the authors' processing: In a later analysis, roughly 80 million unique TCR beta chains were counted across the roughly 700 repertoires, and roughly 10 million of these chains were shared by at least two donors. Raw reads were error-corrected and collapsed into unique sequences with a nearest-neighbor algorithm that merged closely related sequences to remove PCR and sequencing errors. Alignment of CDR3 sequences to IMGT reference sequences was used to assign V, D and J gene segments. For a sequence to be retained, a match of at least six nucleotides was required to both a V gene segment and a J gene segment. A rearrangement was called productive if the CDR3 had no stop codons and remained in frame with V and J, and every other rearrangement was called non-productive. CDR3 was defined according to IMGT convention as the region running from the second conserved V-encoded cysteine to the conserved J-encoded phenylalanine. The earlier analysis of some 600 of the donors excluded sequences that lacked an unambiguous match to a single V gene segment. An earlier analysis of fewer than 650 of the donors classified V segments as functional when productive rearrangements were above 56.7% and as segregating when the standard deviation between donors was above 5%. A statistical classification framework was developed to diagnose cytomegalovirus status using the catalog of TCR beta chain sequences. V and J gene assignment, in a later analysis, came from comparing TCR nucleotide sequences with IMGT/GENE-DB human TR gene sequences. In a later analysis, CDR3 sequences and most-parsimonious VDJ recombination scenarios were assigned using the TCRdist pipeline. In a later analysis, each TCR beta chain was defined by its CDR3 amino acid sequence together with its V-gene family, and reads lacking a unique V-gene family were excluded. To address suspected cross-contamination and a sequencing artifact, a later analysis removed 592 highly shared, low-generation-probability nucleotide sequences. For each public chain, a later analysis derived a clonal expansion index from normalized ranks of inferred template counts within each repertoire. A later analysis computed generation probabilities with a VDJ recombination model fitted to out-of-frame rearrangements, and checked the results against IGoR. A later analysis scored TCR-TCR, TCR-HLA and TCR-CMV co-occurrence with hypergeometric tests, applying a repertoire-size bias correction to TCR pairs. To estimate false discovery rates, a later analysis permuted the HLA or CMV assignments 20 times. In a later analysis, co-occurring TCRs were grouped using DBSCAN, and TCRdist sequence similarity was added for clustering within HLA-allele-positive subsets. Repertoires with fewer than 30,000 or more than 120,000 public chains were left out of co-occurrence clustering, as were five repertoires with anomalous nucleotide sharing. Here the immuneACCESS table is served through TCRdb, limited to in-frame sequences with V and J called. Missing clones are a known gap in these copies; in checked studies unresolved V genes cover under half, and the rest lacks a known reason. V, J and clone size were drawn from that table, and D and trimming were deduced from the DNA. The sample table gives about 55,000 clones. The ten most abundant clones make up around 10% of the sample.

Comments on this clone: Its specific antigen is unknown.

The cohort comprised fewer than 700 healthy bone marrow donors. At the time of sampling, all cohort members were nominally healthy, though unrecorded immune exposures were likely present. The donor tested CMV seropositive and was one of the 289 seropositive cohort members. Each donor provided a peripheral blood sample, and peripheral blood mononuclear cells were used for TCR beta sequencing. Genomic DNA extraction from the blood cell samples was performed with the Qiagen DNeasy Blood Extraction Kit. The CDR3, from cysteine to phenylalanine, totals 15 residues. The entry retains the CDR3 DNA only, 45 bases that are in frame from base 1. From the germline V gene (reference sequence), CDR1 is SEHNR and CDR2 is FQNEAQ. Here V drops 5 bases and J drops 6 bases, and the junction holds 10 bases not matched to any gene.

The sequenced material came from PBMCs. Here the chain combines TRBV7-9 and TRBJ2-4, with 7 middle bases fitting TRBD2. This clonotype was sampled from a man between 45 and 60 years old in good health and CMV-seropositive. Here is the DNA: TGTGCCAGCAGCCGGGGAGGGCAGGACGGAAACATTCAGTACTTC. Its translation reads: CASSRGGQDGNIQYF.